The 25 T cell receptor beta chains in this list originate from one sample, sequenced in a study of blood T cell repertoires in COVID-19. The data were produced by immunoSEQ multiplex PCR, yet TCRdb's version contains in-frame clones alone and is incomplete. The sample holds a few hundred thousand clones, 85% seen once. Sequencing input: peripheral blood. These receptors all come from a woman younger than 30 with acute or convalescent COVID-19.

This rearrangement joins TRBV29-1 to TRBJ1-4; 9 bases line up with TRBD1. From germline, CDR1 is SQVTM and CDR2 ANQGSEA. After removal of 6 bases from V and 6 bases from J, the junction contained 5 bases not matched to a gene. The CDR3 totals 13 residues. CDR3 in DNA: TGCAGCGTAGCCGGGACAGGGCATGAAAAACTGTTTTTT. This encodes CSVAGTGHEKLFF. Complete variable domain (other parts from reference TRBV29-1 and TRBJ1-4): SAVISQKPSRDICQRGTSLTIQCQVDSQVTMMFWYRQQPGQSLTLIATANQGSEATYESGFVIDKFPISRPNLTFSTLTVSNMSPEDSSIYLCSVAGTGHEKLFFGSGTQLSVL.

This chain links TRBV28 with TRBJ1-2; D unresolved. Trimming removed 2 bases from V and 7 bases from J, with 17 bases in between. Germline V gene lookup returns CDR1 MDHEN and CDR2 SYDVKM. The CDR3 has 15 amino acids. The CDR3 loop reads CASSLNSRVGLGYTF. The CDR3 bases are TGTGCCAGCAGTTTAAATTCTCGTGTGGGCCTTGGCTACACCTTC.

This clone was observed a few times. The chain carries TRBV10-3 and TRBJ1-4, with 11 bases fitting TRBD1. Germline V lookup: CDR1 ENHRY, CDR2 SYGVKD. J gave up 6 bases and V 2 bases, and 2 bases lay outside the gene matches. The CDR3 extends over 15 amino acids. The CDR3 spells CAISEPGQGDEKLFF. The CDR3, as DNA: TGTGCCATCAGTGAGCCGGGACAGGGGGATGAAAAACTGTTTTTT.

V usage is TRBV5-6 and J usage is TRBJ1-6, with 8 positions matching TRBD1. Germline V lookup: CDR1 SGHDT, CDR2 YYEEEE. This CDR3 contains 15 residues. V shed 4 bases and J 4 bases; nucleotides not matched to a gene: 4. The CDR3 region has the DNA TGTGCCAGCAGCCGCCGACAGGGGTATAATTCACCCCTCCACTTT. Its translation is CASSRRQGYNSPLHF.

The chain has TRBV2 and TRBJ1-5, with 9 nucleotides matching TRBD1. The CDR3 runs 14 residues. Germline V lookup: CDR1 SNHLY, CDR2 FYNNEI. J lost 9 bases, V lost 3 bases, and 6 bases had no gene match. CDR3: CASSEGTGSMPQHF. For the CDR3, the DNA is TGTGCCAGCAGTGAGGGGACAGGGAGTATGCCCCAGCATTTT.

This chain uses TRBV20-1 with TRBJ2-1, with 7 bases identical to TRBD1. Germline CDR1 reads DFQATT; CDR2 reads SNEGSKA (reference sequence). V lost 3 bases, J lost 0 bases, and 14 bases stayed unmatched. The CDR3 has 18 amino acids. CDR3 nucleotides: TGCAGTGCTAGTCCCGGGACAGAGACCATCCCCTCCTACAATGAGCAGTTCTTC. Translating gives CSASPGTETIPSYNEQFF.

This chain joins TRBV2 and TRBJ2-2, with D possibly matching TRBD1 (7 bases). CDR3 length: 14 residues. V was clipped by 8 bases and J by 5 bases, with 15 bases between them. Germline values: CDR1 SNHLY, CDR2 FYNNEI. The chain's CDR3 is CASDREVFTGELFF. CDR3 nucleotides: TGTGCCAGCGACAGGGAGGTTTTTACCGGGGAGCTGTTTTTT.

CDR3 in DNA: TGTGCCACCAGCAGAGATCGACGGAGCTCTGGGGCCAACGTCCTGACTTTC. Translating it yields CATSRDRRSSGANVLTF. The rearrangement uses TRBV15 and TRBJ2-6, with D hard to call. The CDR3 extends over 17 amino acids. CDR1 LNHNV and CDR2 YYDKDF come from the germline V gene (reference sequence). The V end lost 0 bases, the J end lost 0 bases, and 9 bases lay between the germline ends.

The V call is TRBV7-6, the J call TRBJ1-4; the D gene is possibly TRBD1 (5 bases). Between the trimmed V and J ends, which lost 5 bases and 7 bases, there was a span of 14 bases. Germline V gene data show CDR1 as SGHVS and CDR2 as FNYEAQ. The CDR3 extends over 14 amino acids. Here the CDR3 DNA reads TGTGCCAGCAGCGGCCAGGGTAGGGGTGAAAAACTGTTTTTT. Translating gives CASSGQGRGEKLFF.

The rearrangement links TRBV7-9 to TRBJ2-4; 7 bases are a match to TRBD2. Germline values: CDR1 SEHNR, CDR2 FQNEAQ (reference sequence). The CDR3 is made up of 16 amino acids. Here the CDR3 DNA reads TGTGCTAGCTCCCCCCGGGCGGCGGGGGTGAAGAACATTCAGTACTTC. This encodes CASSPRAAGVKNIQYF.

V is TRBV5-1 and J is TRBJ2-1; 11 bases are a match to TRBD2. After removal of 4 bases from V and 7 bases from J, the junction contained 10 bases not matched to a gene. The CDR3 runs to 16 residues. CDR1 is SGHRS and CDR2 is YFSETQ in the germline V gene. This CDR3 reads CASSPKRIAGGNEQFF. The CDR3 DNA reads TGCGCCAGCAGCCCGAAACGTATAGCGGGAGGGAATGAGCAGTTCTTC.

This clone has only one observation. The chain employs TRBV5-1 and TRBJ2-3; 12 bases fit TRBD2. Trimming took 6 bases from V and 0 from J; bases not matched to a gene: 5. The CDR3 is 16 amino acids. The germline V gene encodes CDR1 SGHRS and CDR2 YFSETQ. For the CDR3, the DNA is TGCGCCAGCAAGACTAGCGGGGGCCCGAGCACAGATACGCAGTATTTT. Translation: CASKTSGGPSTDTQYF.

This clone was recorded only once. The chain uses TRBV27 and TRBJ2-1, with TRBD2 matching over 8 bases. CDR1 MNHEY and CDR2 SMNVEV come from the germline V gene (reference sequence). V lost 7 bases, J lost 0 bases, and 5 bases stayed unmatched. This CDR3 is 15 amino acids long. Written as DNA, the CDR3 is TGTGCCAGCATCGTGAGCGGGAGCTCCTACAATGAGCAGTTCTTC. Translated, it gives CASIVSGSSYNEQFF.

The chain has TRBV4-1 and TRBJ1-4, with D possibly TRBD1 on 5 matching bases. Germline CDR1 and CDR2: MGHRA and YSYEKL. Between the trimmed V and J ends, which lost 5 bases and 8 bases, there was a span of 12 bases. The CDR3 length is 13 residues. The CDR3 spells CASSRFGQEKLFF. The CDR3 DNA is TGCGCCAGCAGCAGATTTGGACAAGAAAAACTGTTTTTT.

The chain joins TRBV29-1 to TRBJ2-7; D is perhaps TRBD2 (5 bases). The CDR3 sequence is 13 residues long. Germline CDR1 is SQVTM and CDR2 is ANQGSEA. Trimming cost V 4 bases and J 2 bases, with 12 bases left between them. DNA of the CDR3: TGCAGCGTTGGAGATAGCGTCCCCTACGAGCAGTACTTC. Translation gives CSVGDSVPYEQYF.

V is TRBV28 and J is TRBJ1-2; no definite D call. Germline CDR1 MDHEN, CDR2 SYDVKM. V lost 7 bases, J lost 6 bases, and 21 bases lay in between. This CDR3 contains 15 residues. The CDR3 DNA is TGTGCCAGCAAGCGGATCGAGGGTAAACTTAATGGCTACACCTTC. This gives the protein CASKRIEGKLNGYTF.

In nucleotides, the CDR3 is TGTGCCAGCAGTCTGACAGGGGGATACTCTGGGGCCAACGTCCTGACTTTC. Its protein product is CASSLTGGYSGANVLTF. The rearrangement joins TRBV27 to TRBJ2-6; 9 nucleotides agree with TRBD1. Trimming took 5 bases from V and 0 from J; bases not matched to a gene: 5. CDR1 and CDR2 (germline): MNHEY, SMNVEV (reference sequence). There are 17 residues in the CDR3.

The chain recombines TRBV11-2 with TRBJ2-2, with 8 bases fitting TRBD2. The CDR3 covers 16 residues. With 4 bases clipped from V and 6 bases from J, the junction kept 10 bases outside the gene matches. Germline CDR1 SGHAT, CDR2 FQNNGV. The chain's CDR3 is CASSSLAGWKAGELFF. The CDR3, as DNA: TGTGCCAGCAGCTCATTAGCGGGATGGAAAGCCGGGGAGCTGTTTTTT.

CDR3 bases: TGTGCCAGCAGCTTAGATCCGGGACAGCAGTACGAGCAGTACTTC. Amino acid sequence: CASSLDPGQQYEQYF. The chain combines TRBV11-2 with TRBJ2-7; TRBD1 aligns across 7 bases. J lost 4 bases, V lost 0 bases, and 6 bases had no gene match. The germline V gene has CDR1 SGHAT and CDR2 FQNNGV. The CDR3 loop spans 15 amino acids.

The chain couples TRBV6-1 to TRBJ1-1; TRBD1 agrees at 7 bases. This CDR3 region has 17 residues. The V gene end was trimmed by 0 bases and the J gene end by 0 bases; junction bases not matched to a gene: 7. CDR1 is MNHNS and CDR2 is SASEGT in the germline V gene. As DNA, the CDR3 is TGTGCCAGCAGTGAAGCTTTAGGGGACAGTATGAACACTGAAGCTTTCTTT. Its protein product is CASSEALGDSMNTEAFF.

The chain recombines TRBV7-9 with TRBJ1-1, with D possibly TRBD1 on 5 matching bases. Germline-derived CDR1 and CDR2 are SEHNR and FQNEAQ (reference sequence). V lost 3 bases and J lost 5, with 13 bases in between. The CDR3 contains 14 residues. The CDR3 region is CASSLEDRRTEAFF. The CDR3 nucleotides are TGTGCCAGCAGCTTGGAAGACAGAAGGACTGAAGCTTTCTTT. Looking up the rest from reference TRBV7-9 and TRBJ1-1 gives the full variable domain: DTGVSQNPRHKITKRGQNVTFRCDPISEHNRLYWYRQTLGQGPEFLTYFQNEAQLEKSRLLSDRFSAERPKGSFSTLEIQRTEQGDSAMYLCASSLEDRRTEAFFGQGTRLTVV.

The rearrangement links TRBV4-1 to TRBJ1-4; perhaps TRBD1 as D (5 bases). Germline V CDR1 and CDR2: MGHRA, YSYEKL. The CDR3 sequence is 17 residues long. Trimming took off 1 base at V and 4 bases at J, with 16 bases between the two ends. CDR3 DNA sequence: TGCGCCAGCAGCCAAGGAGAAATCAGGGAAGGTAATGAAAAACTGTTTTTT. Residues: CASSQGEIREGNEKLFF.

The chain uses TRBV19 and TRBJ1-1; 8 nucleotides line up with TRBD1. Germline CDR1 reads LNHDA; CDR2 reads SQIVND (reference sequence). V lost 5 bases to trimming and J lost 1 base; unmatched junction nucleotides: 6. The CDR3 contains 15 residues. DNA for the CDR3: TGTGCCAGTAGTCCCCGACAGGGGCGGAACACTGAAGCTTTCTTT. Translation: CASSPRQGRNTEAFF. Based on the CDR3 plus reference TRBV19 and TRBJ1-1, the full variable domain is DGGITQSPKYLFRKEGQNVTLSCEQNLNHDAMYWYRQDPGQGLRLIYYSQIVNDFQKGDIAEGYSVSREKKESFPLTVTSAQKNPTAFYLCASSPRQGRNTEAFFGQGTRLTVV.

The chain is built from TRBV11-2 and TRBJ1-3; D is uncertain. The CDR3 has 15 residues. Trimming pared 5 bases from V and 0 bases from J, leaving 11 bases between. In germline, CDR1 is SGHAT, CDR2 FQNNGV. CDR3 DNA sequence: TGTGCCAGCAGCCCGACGGGGATCTCTGGAAACACCATATATTTT. Protein product: CASSPTGISGNTIYF.

J is TRBJ2-1 and V is TRBV7-3, with 13 nucleotides matching TRBD2. V lost 5 bases and J lost 5; bases outside the gene matches: 15. CDR1 SGHTA and CDR2 FQGTGA come from the germline V gene. This CDR3 contains 19 residues. The CDR3 DNA reads TGTGCCAGCAGCCTCCGTAACCCCGGGACTAGCGGGGTACACAATGAGCAGTTCTTC. Its translation is CASSLRNPGTSGVHNEQFF. Drawing the rest from reference TRBV7-3 and TRBJ2-1, the complete variable domain is GAGVSQTPSNKVTEKGKYVELRCDPISGHTALYWYRQSLGQGPEFLIYFQGTGAADDSGLPNDRFFAVRPEGSVSTLKIQRTERGDSAVYLCASSLRNPGTSGVHNEQFFGPGTRLTVL.